One sample yielded the 8 T cell receptor beta chains listed below, sequenced in a study of blood T cell repertoires in COVID-19. TCRdb's copy holds only in-frame clones and misses some; the assay was immunoSEQ multiplex PCR. The table lists about 300,000 clones, approximately 90% of them singletons, with roughly 2.3% in the top ten. The specimen was peripheral blood. Receptor source: a man younger than 35 with active or convalescent COVID-19.

This chain links TRBV7-8 with TRBJ2-5, with 8 bases fitting TRBD2. The length of the CDR3 is 20 residues. V lost 4 bases to trimming and J lost 2 bases; unmatched junction nucleotides: 21. Germline loops: CDR1 SGHVS, CDR2 FQNEAQ. In DNA, the CDR3 is TGTGCCAGCAGCTACCTCCGGTTCGGGTCGGGGGGGAGATTGCAAGAGACCCAGTACTTC. It translates to CASSYLRFGSGGRLQETQYF.

V usage is TRBV5-6 and J usage is TRBJ1-2; the D is unclear. The CDR3 has 13 residues. The germline V gene has CDR1 SGHDT and CDR2 YYEEEE. The ends were cut back, 1 base at V and 0 bases at J, with 4 bases in the middle. DNA of the CDR3: TGTGCCAGCAGCTTGACAGCTAACTATGGCTACACCTTC. Protein product: CASSLTANYGYTF.

The chain couples TRBV7-9 to TRBJ1-4, with D hard to call. From germline, CDR1 is SEHNR and CDR2 FQNEAQ (reference sequence). The V gene lost 1 base and the J gene lost 4 bases, with 10 bases spanning the gap. The CDR3 extends over 15 amino acids. This CDR3 reads CASSLGAGFNEKLFF. In DNA form, the CDR3 reads TGTGCCAGCAGCTTAGGGGCCGGATTTAATGAAAAACTGTTTTTT.

This chain connects TRBV2 to TRBJ2-5; unclear D gene. This CDR3 is 12 amino acids long. Germline CDR1 SNHLY, CDR2 FYNNEI. V dropped 6 bases and J dropped 5 bases, with 10 bases sitting between them. CDR3 coding DNA: TGTGCCAGCAGGCAACGGTTGGAGACCCAGTACTTC. Its protein product is CASRQRLETQYF.

The chain couples TRBV4-1 to TRBJ1-4; tentatively, D is TRBD1 (6 bases). Germline loops: CDR1 MGHRA, CDR2 YSYEKL. The germline V and J ends were trimmed by 2 bases and 6 bases, with 16 bases remaining between them. The CDR3 sequence is 16 residues long. In DNA form, the CDR3 reads TGCGCCAGCAGCCAACCAGACTCAGGGGTAGATGAAAAACTGTTTTTT. The encoded protein is CASSQPDSGVDEKLFF.

V gene TRBV27 combines with J gene TRBJ2-7, with D maybe TRBD2 (6 bases). V was cut by 3 bases and J by 4 bases, with 10 bases left in between. The CDR3 is 13 amino acids. Germline V gene lookup returns CDR1 MNHEY and CDR2 SMNVEV (reference sequence). The CDR3 here is CASSFFAGYEQYF. Here the CDR3 DNA reads TGTGCCAGCAGTTTCTTCGCGGGGTACGAGCAGTACTTC.

The chain links TRBV19 to TRBJ1-2, with D tentatively TRBD1 (5 bases). Germline assignment: CDR1 LNHDA and CDR2 SQIVND (reference sequence). This CDR3 comprises 12 residues. Trimming pared 4 bases from V and 5 bases from J, leaving 8 bases between. CDR3 in amino acids: CASSNRRYGYTF. The CDR3 DNA follows: TGTGCCAGTAGTAACAGGCGGTATGGCTACACCTTC.

The CDR3 here is CASSLPGNYNEQFF. The DNA of the CDR3 is TGTGCCAGCAGTTTACCGGGAAACTACAATGAGCAGTTCTTC. The chain recombines TRBV28 with TRBJ2-1, with a tentative D call TRBD2 (5 bases). Germline V gene lookup returns CDR1 MDHEN and CDR2 SYDVKM. Trimming pared 2 bases from V and 3 bases from J, leaving 8 bases between. The CDR3 has 14 residues.